This T cell receptor beta chain is drawn from a study of blood T cell repertoires in COVID-19. For the study at large: The origin of the acute and convalescent COVID-19 samples was the United States, Italy and Spain. The cDNA or gDNA used as material had been derived from T cells, B-cell-depleted T cells, or PBMCs.

From germline, CDR1 is LGHNA and CDR2 YNFKEQ. V was pared by 2 bases and J by 4 bases, with 9 bases of the junction left unmatched. This CDR3 contains 17 residues. Original methodology: Estimated nucleated cell counts came from reference gene primer amplification. Assay used: immunoSEQ multiplex PCR; TCRdb lists only in-frame clones, some missing. Clone size and V and J calls were adopted from that table, with D and trimming inferred from the DNA. The data hold 150,000 to 180,000 clones, with about 90% observed a single time. The TCR was taken from a man over 45 with acute or convalescent COVID-19. Sample: peripheral blood. The J gene is TRBJ2-3, the V gene TRBV4-2; 10 bases fit TRBD1. The CDR3 coding sequence is TGTGCCAGCAGCCAACTTCCGACAGGGGGCGCCGCAGATACGCAGTATTTT. Protein product: CASSQLPTGGAADTQYF.